This passage covers 12 T cell receptor beta chains from one sample sequenced in a study of T cells in Graves' hyperthyroidism and ophthalmopathy. Researchers amplified the TCR beta CDR3 regions from RNA transcripts. First-round RT-PCR with HTBI primers amplified the TCR CDR3 region. TCRdb recomputed calls from the multiplex PCR reads with MiXCR, one row per CDR3 protein. Among fewer than 350,000 distinct CDR3 sequences listed, 15% to 20% were seen once. Material for sequencing was blood. The source of these receptors is a woman in her forties or fifties with Graves' hyperthyroidism.

This chain connects TRBV12-3 or TRBV12-4 to TRBJ2-1; 8 positions match TRBD2. The junction had 3 bases not matched to a gene; V was cut back by 1 base and J by 4 bases. The CDR3 is made up of 15 amino acids. The CDR3 coding sequence is TGTGCCAGCAGTTTAGGGGGACTAGGTTACAATGAGCAGTTCTTC. As protein: CASSLGGLGYNEQFF.

This clonotype has a count of ten or more. The V and J genes are TRBV3-1 and TRBJ2-3; TRBD2 is a possible D gene (5 bases). This CDR3 spans 16 amino acids. Trimming removed 1 base at V and 6 bases at J, with 17 bases between. CDR1 is LGHDT, CDR2 YNNKEL, per germline (reference sequence). The CDR3 is CASSQGAATRGDTQYF. The CDR3 DNA reads TGTGCCAGCAGCCAAGGAGCGGCAACGCGCGGGGATACGCAGTATTTT.

This sequence joins TRBV7-6 and TRBJ2-3, with TRBD2 as a possible D gene (6 bases). The CDR3 length is 13 residues. Trimming cost V 5 bases and J 6 bases, with 12 bases left between them. CDR1 is SGHVS, CDR2 FNYEAQ, per germline. The CDR3: CASSPRTKDTQYF. CDR3 coding DNA: TGTGCCAGCAGCCCAAGGACTAAGGATACGCAGTATTTT.

J is TRBJ2-3 and V is TRBV5-1; a possible D gene is TRBD2 (6 bases). CDR3 size: 15 residues. The ends were cut back, 4 bases at V and 2 bases at J, with 14 bases in the middle. Germline CDR1 is SGHRS and CDR2 is YFSETQ. The CDR3 sequence: CASSREAGYTDTQYF. The CDR3, as DNA: TGCGCCAGCAGCAGGGAGGCGGGTTACACAGATACGCAGTATTTT.

The chain links TRBV29-1 to TRBJ2-5; 13 positions match TRBD2. The CDR3 is 14 residues long. The V segment lost 4 bases and the J segment 3 bases; nucleotides outside the gene matches: 2. The germline CDR1 and CDR2 sequences are SQVTM and ANQGSEA. CDR3 bases: TGCAGCGTTGGAGGACTAGCGGGAGAAGAGACCCAGTACTTC. It translates to CSVGGLAGEETQYF.

This clonotype came up a few times. The CDR3 bases are TGTGCCAGCAGCTTACGGGTGGGGACAGGTAGCTACGAGCAGTACTTC. Its translation is CASSLRVGTGSYEQYF. This rearrangement joins TRBV7-2 to TRBJ2-7; TRBD1 agrees at 8 bases. Looked up from germline, CDR1 is SGHTA and CDR2 is FQGNSA. The CDR3 length is 16 residues. J was trimmed by 3 bases and V by 2 bases; bases with no gene match: 9.

This clonotype has ten or more counts. This chain connects TRBV18 to TRBJ1-2; D is possibly TRBD1 (5 bases). V was clipped by 5 bases and J by 8 bases, with 12 bases between them. From germline, CDR1 is KGHSH and CDR2 LQKENI. The CDR3 runs 12 residues. CDR3 in amino acids: CASSAAGGGYTF. The CDR3 coding sequence is TGTGCCAGCTCAGCGGCTGGGGGAGGCTACACCTTC. The complete variable domain, with remaining parts taken from reference TRBV18 and TRBJ1-2, reads NAGVMQNPRHLVRRRGQEARLRCSPMKGHSHVYWYRQLPEEGLKFMVYLQKENIIDESGMPKERFSAEFPKEGPSILRIQQVVRGDSAAYFCASSAAGGGYTFGSGTRLTVV.

A few counts support this clonotype. J is TRBJ2-7 and V is TRBV30, with TRBD1 matching 9 bases. The CDR3 totals 12 residues. Germline V gene data show CDR1 as GTSNPN and CDR2 as SVGIG (reference sequence). V shed 8 bases, J shed 4 bases, and the junction held 6 bases outside the gene matches. DNA for the CDR3: TGTGCCGCCTCCGGGACAGGGTACGAGCAGTACTTC. Amino acid sequence: CAASGTGYEQYF.

This clonotype occurred many times. V usage is TRBV30 and J usage is TRBJ2-3; no reliable D call. Per germline, CDR1 GTSNPN and CDR2 SVGIG (reference sequence). The CDR3 sequence is 12 residues long. V was clipped by 2 bases and J by 0 bases, with 3 bases between them. Here the CDR3 DNA reads TGTGCCTGGAGTCCTAGCACAGATACGCAGTATTTT. Its translation is CAWSPSTDTQYF.

The rearrangement joins TRBV6-4 to TRBJ2-2, with D hard to call. Germline-derived CDR1 and CDR2 are MRHNA and SNTAGT. The CDR3 consists of 14 residues. The V end lost 8 bases, the J end lost 0 bases, and 10 bases lay between the germline ends. The CDR3 loop reads CASRWLANTGELFF. The CDR3 DNA sequence: TGTGCCAGCCGATGGCTCGCGAACACCGGGGAGCTGTTTTTT.

This clonotype was detected ten times or more. This chain uses TRBV27 with TRBJ2-5; D may be TRBD1 (5 bases). CDR1 MNHEY and CDR2 SMNVEV come from the germline V gene (reference sequence). The V gene lost 5 bases and the J gene lost 5 bases, with 18 bases spanning the gap. The CDR3 spans 15 residues. CDR3 in amino acids: CASSPGQTPWETQYF. CDR3 bases: TGTGCCAGCAGTCCCGGACAAACACCCTGGGAGACCCAGTACTTC.

The chain couples TRBV28 to TRBJ1-2, with 7 bases aligning to TRBD1. CDR3 size: 19 residues. CDR1 and CDR2 (germline): MDHEN, SYDVKM. The V segment lost 3 bases and the J segment 8 bases; nucleotides outside the gene matches: 24. The CDR3 loop reads CASSFVLSRKLQGIKGYTF. CDR3 DNA: TGTGCCAGCAGTTTCGTTCTAAGTCGCAAGTTACAGGGGATAAAAGGCTACACCTTC.